These T cell receptor beta chains were read from a single sample in a study of PD-L1 blockade in urothelial cancer. Sequencing used immunoSEQ multiplex PCR; TCRdb keeps in-frame clones, though not all of them. The sample carries under 80,000 clones, 81% recorded once. The sample was PBMCs, taken around atezolizumab (anti-PD-L1) treatment. The receptors shown here come from a man aged 70-80 years with urothelial cancer. The CDR3 runs from the conserved cysteine through the conserved F or W. Fields, in order: J gene, clone size, D gene, V gene, CDR3 protein, CDR3 DNA. The D gene is left open where the match is weak. Clone size, where shown, is once, few, many, or a class for clones that have expanded.

>TRBJ1-6|-|TRBD1|TRBV18
CASSPPGQGSSPLHF
TGTGCCAGCTCACCGCCGGGACAGGGGAGTTCACCCCTCCACTTT
>TRBJ1-4|-|-|TRBV18
CASSPAMSEKLFF
TGTGCCAGCTCACCAGCAATGAGCGAAAAACTGTTTTTT
>TRBJ1-4|few|TRBD1|TRBV7-6
CASSLAGTGDEKLFF
TGTGCCAGCAGCTTAGCTGGGACAGGGGATGAAAAACTGTTTTTT
>TRBJ1-4|many|TRBD1|TRBV6-6
CASTQGEPTNEKLFF
TGTGCCAGCACTCAGGGGGAACCAACTAATGAAAAACTGTTTTTT
>TRBJ1-4|-|TRBD1|TRBV2
CASTVDRGNEKLFF
TGTGCCAGCACCGTGGACAGGGGGAATGAAAAACTGTTTTTT
>TRBJ2-2|-|-|TRBV5-6
CASSSLGRNTGELFF
TGTGCCAGCAGCTCCTTGGGCCGAAACACCGGGGAGCTGTTTTTT
>TRBJ2-1|-|-|TRBV11-2
CASSLGWGEQFF
TGTGCCAGCAGCTTAGGTTGGGGCGAGCAGTTCTTC
>TRBJ1-2|-|TRBD1|TRBV5-4
CASSGLTGTGYHGYTF
TGTGCCAGCAGCGGACTGACCGGGACAGGGTACCATGGCTACACCTTC
>TRBJ2-7|-|TRBD1|TRBV2
CASSMDRGQWNEQYF
TGTGCCAGCAGTATGGATCGGGGACAGTGGAACGAGCAGTACTTC
>TRBJ2-7|-|-|TRBV6-1
CASSEATGTYEQYF
TGTGCCAGCAGTGAAGCCACAGGGACCTACGAGCAGTACTTC
>TRBJ1-1|-|-|TRBV11-2
CASSLRRWGTEAFF
TGTGCCAGCAGCTTGAGGAGGTGGGGCACTGAAGCTTTCTTT
>TRBJ2-7|-|-|TRBV2
CASSEGSGVTYEQYF
TGTGCCAGCAGTGAAGGCTCCGGGGTGACCTACGAGCAGTACTTC
>TRBJ2-7|-|-|TRBV7-9
CASSSDSRQYF
TGTGCCAGCAGCTCGGACAGCAGGCAGTACTTC
>TRBJ1-2|-|TRBD1|TRBV28
CASSSPGTGVHYGYTF
TGTGCCAGCAGTTCCCCCGGGACAGGGGTTCACTATGGCTACACCTTC
>TRBJ1-6|-|-|TRBV7-9
CASSTGNYNSPLHF
TGTGCCAGCAGCACAGGGAATTATAATTCACCCCTCCACTTT
>TRBJ2-7|-|-|TRBV6-1
CASSEGSFGEQYF
TGTGCCAGCAGTGAGGGCAGTTTTGGAGAGCAGTACTTC
>TRBJ2-7|-|-|TRBV21-1
CASPTGGESSYEQYF
TGTGCCAGCCCCACCGGCGGAGAGAGCTCCTACGAGCAGTACTTC
>TRBJ2-2|few|-|TRBV5-4
CASSIQGSGELFF
TGTGCCAGCAGCATACAGGGTTCCGGGGAGCTGTTTTTT
>TRBJ1-2|few|-|TRBV7-2
CASSLPDNYGYTF
TGTGCCAGCAGCTTACCAGATAACTATGGCTACACCTTC
>TRBJ1-1|-|-|TRBV19
CASSPSGENTEAFF
TGTGCCAGTAGTCCGTCGGGGGAGAACACTGAAGCTTTCTTT
>TRBJ1-1|-|-|TRBV18
CASSRNRDMNTEAFF
TGTGCCAGCTCACGAAACAGAGATATGAACACTGAAGCTTTCTTT
>TRBJ2-7|-|TRBD1|TRBV7-2
CASSLGRGTGAPYEQYF
TGTGCCAGCAGCTTAGGGAGGGGGACAGGGGCCCCCTACGAGCAGTACTTC
>TRBJ1-4|-|TRBD1|TRBV28
CASSLSRGRGEKLFF
TGTGCCAGCAGTTTATCCAGGGGGCGGGGTGAAAAACTGTTTTTT
>TRBJ2-5|once|TRBD1|TRBV6-1
CASSDRTGGETQYF
TGTGCCAGCAGTGATCGGACAGGGGGCGAGACCCAGTACTTC
>TRBJ1-5|-|-|TRBV28
CASIPDGTKNQPQHF
TGTGCCAGCATTCCCGATGGCACAAAGAATCAGCCCCAGCATTTT
>TRBJ2-1|-|-|TRBV10-3
CAISDRVAVYNEQFF
TGTGCCATCAGTGACCGGGTAGCGGTCTACAATGAGCAGTTCTTC
>TRBJ2-7|once|-|TRBV7-2
CASRRPDTYEQYF
TGTGCCAGCAGGCGGCCAGATACCTACGAGCAGTACTTC
>TRBJ1-1|-|TRBD1|TRBV5-1
CASSPETGGTEAFF
TGCGCCAGCAGCCCAGAGACAGGGGGAACTGAAGCTTTCTTT
>TRBJ2-7|-|-|TRBV4-1
CASSQEGLRGNEQYF
TGCGCCAGCAGCCAAGAGGGCCTCCGGGGAAACGAGCAGTACTTC
>TRBJ1-3|-|TRBD1|TRBV7-9
CASSSRQGGSGNTIYF
TGTGCCAGCAGCTCAAGACAGGGCGGCTCTGGAAACACCATATATTTT
>TRBJ1-2|-|TRBD1|TRBV15
CATSRDGDRVYGYTF
TGTGCCACCAGCAGAGATGGAGACAGGGTCTATGGCTACACCTTC
>TRBJ2-7|once|-|TRBV21-1
CASSKVNSWLLHEQYF
TGTGCCAGCAGCAAAGTCAACAGTTGGTTATTACACGAGCAGTACTTC
>TRBJ2-2|-|-|TRBV5-1
CASSRDTGELFF
TGCGCCAGCAGCCGGGACACCGGGGAGCTGTTTTTT
>TRBJ2-3|few|-|TRBV12-5
CASGLSRADTQYF
TGTGCTAGTGGTTTGTCTCGTGCAGATACGCAGTATTTT
>TRBJ2-7|-|TRBD2|TRBV27
CASTLRTSGTYEQYF
TGTGCCAGCACCCTCAGGACTAGCGGGACTTACGAGCAGTACTTC
>TRBJ2-5|few|-|TRBV30
CAWGRGTPQYF
TGTGCCTGGGGAAGGGGGACGCCCCAGTACTTC
>TRBJ1-2|once|-|TRBV7-2
CASGGDGGYTF
TGTGCCAGCGGGGGGGATGGTGGCTACACCTTC
>TRBJ2-1|-|-|TRBV29-1
CSLTTRGGYNEQFF
TGCAGCCTAACGACTAGAGGAGGCTACAATGAGCAGTTCTTC
>TRBJ2-5|-|TRBD2|TRBV19
CASSETSGRAGETQYF
TGTGCCAGTAGCGAGACTAGCGGGAGGGCGGGAGAGACCCAGTACTTC
>TRBJ1-1|once|TRBD1|TRBV29-1
CSGWTGGTEAFF
TGCAGCGGGTGGACAGGGGGCACTGAAGCTTTCTTT
>TRBJ2-7|-|TRBD1|TRBV27
CASSLGRDRDYEQYF
TGTGCCAGCAGTTTAGGCAGGGACAGAGACTACGAGCAGTACTTC
>TRBJ2-3|-|TRBD1|TRBV10-3
CAIRARDREDTQYF
TGTGCCATCAGGGCCCGGGACAGGGAAGATACGCAGTATTTT
>TRBJ2-1|-|TRBD2|TRBV28
CASSTLAGATSGDNEQFF
TGTGCCAGCAGCACTCTAGCGGGGGCGACCTCCGGGGACAATGAGCAGTTCTTC
>TRBJ1-4|-|-|TRBV6-1
CASSEARGNEKLFF
TGTGCCAGCAGTGAAGCCCGGGGAAATGAAAAACTGTTTTTT
>TRBJ1-2|-|-|TRBV21-1
CASSKVPFEALSDGYTF
TGTGCCAGCAGCAAAGTACCCTTTGAGGCACTAAGCGATGGCTACACCTTC
>TRBJ1-1|-|-|TRBV7-3
CASSLTAGTEAFF
TGTGCCAGCAGCTTAACGGCGGGAACTGAAGCTTTCTTT
>TRBJ2-5|-|TRBD1|TRBV5-4
CASSLDLTGGETQYF
TGTGCCAGCAGCTTGGACCTCACAGGGGGAGAGACCCAGTACTTC
>TRBJ2-5|-|-|TRBV12-5
CASGLEPLETQYF
TGTGCTAGTGGTTTGGAGCCTTTAGAGACCCAGTACTTC